This paragraph reports one T cell receptor beta chain. Its specificity is unknown. The source of the sample is a study of T cell responses to AZD1222 COVID-19 vaccine. Overall study results and limits: Regions 160-218 and 743-854 dominated among vaccine-associated CD4 TCRs spanning spike. Donors were mostly white British, more females; clonal diversity possibly underestimated. There were repertoire samples only from the period after the peak T cell response. The reported proportion of spike-specific TCRs targeting unmutated variant regions was nearly half.

Clones were sequenced by immunoSEQ multiplex PCR, and TCRdb holds only the in-frame ones, with some missing. This table holds fewer than 150,000 clones, about 85% found once. The clonotype comes from an adult in good health. The starting material was peripheral blood, obtained on day 0 of AZD1222 vaccination.

The CDR3 nucleotides read TGTGCCAGCAGTGAGGCGGGGCCTTCGGAGACCCAGTACTTC. It codes for CASSEAGPSETQYF. The chain links TRBV6-2 or TRBV6-3 to TRBJ2-5; D may be TRBD2 (6 bases). Germline V gene data show CDR1 as MNHEY and CDR2 as SVGEGT. CDR3 size: 14 residues. V was trimmed by 5 bases and J by 5 bases, leaving 15 bases between them.